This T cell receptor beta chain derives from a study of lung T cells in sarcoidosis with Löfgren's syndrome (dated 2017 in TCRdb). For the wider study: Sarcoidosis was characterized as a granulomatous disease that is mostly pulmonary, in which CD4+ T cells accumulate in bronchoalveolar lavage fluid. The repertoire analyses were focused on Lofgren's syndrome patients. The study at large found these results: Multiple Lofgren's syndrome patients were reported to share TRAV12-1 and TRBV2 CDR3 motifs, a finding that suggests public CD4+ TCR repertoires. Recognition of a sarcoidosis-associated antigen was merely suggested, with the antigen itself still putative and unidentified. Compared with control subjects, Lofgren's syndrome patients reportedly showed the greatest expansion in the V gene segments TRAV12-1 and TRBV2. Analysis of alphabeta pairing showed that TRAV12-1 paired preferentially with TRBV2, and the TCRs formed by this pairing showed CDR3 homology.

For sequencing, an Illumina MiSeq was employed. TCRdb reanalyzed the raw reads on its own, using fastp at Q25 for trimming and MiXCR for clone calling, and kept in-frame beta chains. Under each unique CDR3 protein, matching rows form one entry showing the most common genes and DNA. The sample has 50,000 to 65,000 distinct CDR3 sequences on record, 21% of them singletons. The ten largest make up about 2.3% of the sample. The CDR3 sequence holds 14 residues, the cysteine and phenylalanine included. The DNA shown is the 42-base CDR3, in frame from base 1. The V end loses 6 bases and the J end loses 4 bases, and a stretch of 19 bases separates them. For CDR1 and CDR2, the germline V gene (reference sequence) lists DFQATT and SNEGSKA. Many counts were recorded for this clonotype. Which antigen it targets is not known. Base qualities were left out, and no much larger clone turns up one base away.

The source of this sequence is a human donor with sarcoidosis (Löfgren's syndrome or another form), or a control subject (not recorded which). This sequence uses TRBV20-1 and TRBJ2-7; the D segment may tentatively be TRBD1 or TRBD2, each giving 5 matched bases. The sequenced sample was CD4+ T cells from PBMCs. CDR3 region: CSANDRDRLYEQYF. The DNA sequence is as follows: TGCAGTGCCAACGACCGGGACCGGCTATACGAGCAGTACTTC.